This entry features one T cell receptor (beta chain) sequence. Its antigen is undetermined. This entry is derived from a study of cytomegalovirus exposure and HLA in healthy donors. Turning to the study itself: Genotyping of nearly 400 donors showed that 65% to 90% belonged to the Caucasian-associated ancestry cluster.

General study points: A later analysis reportedly found fewer N-insertions in an Asian-associated ancestry cluster than the roughly 700-donor mean. A classifier reportedly called cytomegalovirus status with high sensitivity and specificity. About 87% or about 30% of the time was how often most TCR beta V segments were productive, according to an earlier analysis.

Primers: 60 Vbeta forward and 13 Jbeta reverse. Sequencing used immunoSEQ multiplex PCR; TCRdb keeps in-frame clones, though not all of them. Of 160,000 or so clones in the sample, around 79% were seen once. V trimming: 2 bases; J trimming: 3 bases; junction bases outside the gene matches: 2. CDR1 SGHDT and CDR2 YYEEEE come from the germline V gene. This CDR3 comprises 14 residues. Sequencing used PBMCs. V is TRBV5-6 and J is TRBJ1-2, with 9 bases aligning to TRBD1. This receptor was obtained from a woman between 40 and 55 years old in good health and CMV-seronegative. The CDR3 is CASSFGDRDYGYTF. The CDR3, as DNA: TGTGCCAGCAGCTTCGGGGACAGGGACTATGGCTACACCTTC. The full variable domain, its missing parts supplied by reference TRBV5-6 and TRBJ1-2, is DAGVTQSPTHLIKTRGQQVTLRCSPKSGHDTVSWYQQALGQGPQFIFQYYEEEERQRGNFPDRFSGHQFPNYSSELNVNALLLGDSALYLCASSFGDRDYGYTFGSGTRLTVV.